This paragraph reports one TCR beta chain. The data belong to a study of PD-L1 blockade in urothelial cancer. Study-wide context: Atezolizumab 1,200 mg was given intravenously every 3 weeks, starting 2014. Men with urothelial cancer arising in the bladder made up about 85% of the roughly 29 patients. Investigators checked blood 3 weeks (second dose) and 6 weeks after treatment start. Across blood samples, T cells had a median count of approximately 130,000.

V shed 4 bases and J 4 bases; nucleotides not matched to a gene: 8. CDR1 and CDR2 from the germline V gene are SGHNT and YYREEE (reference sequence). This CDR3 has 15 residues. The assay was immunoSEQ multiplex PCR, and TCRdb's table has in-frame clones only and misses some. The sample holds some 15,000 clones, around 87% seen once. The chain uses TRBV5-4 and TRBJ2-5, with 9 bases lining up with TRBD1. The origin of this receptor is a man aged 65-85 years with urothelial cancer. Sequencing was performed on PBMCs, taken around atezolizumab (anti-PD-L1) treatment. CDR3 amino acids: CASSLPGQGGETQYF. The CDR3 DNA is TGTGCCAGCAGCCTTCCGGGACAGGGTGGAGAGACCCAGTACTTC.